Below, 4 T cell receptor beta chains from the same sample are listed, as sequenced in a study of graft-versus-host responses after intestinal transplantation. The assay was immunoSEQ multiplex PCR, and TCRdb's table has in-frame clones only and misses some. The table lists about 77,000 clones, about 90% of them singletons, with around 0.69% in the top ten. The sample in question was PBMCs, obtained 98 days after intestinal transplantation. These receptors originate from a human patient who received an intestinal transplant, so some T cells may come from the graft donor.

The chain is built from TRBV5-1 and TRBJ1-2; D is ambiguous. Trimming left V 3 bases short and J 2 bases short, with 26 bases between. CDR1 SGHRS and CDR2 YFSETQ come from the germline V gene. The CDR3 extends over 19 amino acids. CDR3: CASSSPSTDSLGLNYGYTF. CDR3 in DNA: TGCGCCAGCAGCTCCCCCTCCACTGACTCACTTGGGCTAAACTATGGCTACACCTTC.

This chain links TRBV4-3 with TRBJ1-2, with 11 bases aligning to TRBD1. CDR1 LGHNA and CDR2 YSLEER come from the germline V gene. With V trimmed by 0 bases and J by 2 bases, 2 bases remained unmatched. The CDR3 spans 16 residues. CDR3 loop: CASSQDWTGGNYGYTF. The CDR3 nucleotides read TGCGCCAGCAGCCAAGATTGGACAGGGGGCAACTATGGCTACACCTTC.

The chain employs TRBV6-5 and TRBJ1-6, with 8 bases lining up with TRBD1. This CDR3 region has 15 residues. Germline values: CDR1 MNHEY, CDR2 SVGAGI. J was trimmed by 6 bases and V by 4 bases; bases with no gene match: 5. The CDR3 bases are TGTGCCAGCAGTTCTACGGACAGGGTTAATTCACCCCTCCACTTT. It specifies CASSSTDRVNSPLHF.

J is TRBJ2-5 and V is TRBV4-2; no clear D gene. CDR1 LGHNA and CDR2 YNFKEQ come from the germline V gene. V shed 2 bases and J shed 0 bases, with 7 bases lying between them. There are 14 residues in the CDR3. CDR3 coding DNA: TGTGCCAGCAGCCAACTAGGCCACCAAGAGACCCAGTACTTC. Protein sequence: CASSQLGHQETQYF.